This T cell receptor (beta chain) stems from a study of blood T cell repertoires in COVID-19 (dated by TCRdb to 2019 to 2021). In terms of the full investigation: Samples from collaborators originated in the United States, Italy and Spain and spanned both the acute and convalescent phases of COVID-19. Nearly every sample came with metadata listing a de-identified subject ID, COVID-19 status, age in years and sex. The dataset comprised deeply sampled blood TCRbeta repertoires from subjects exposed to, actively infected with, or recovered from COVID-19. HLA class I and class II types, where available, came from metadata supplied by the sample provider rather than from assay-based typing. The repertoires were made available in a free public database intended to serve as a resource for research on the immune response to SARS-CoV-2. The material from the prospective study consisted of cDNA or gDNA derived from T cells, B-cell-depleted T cells, or PBMCs. The samples were drawn from the first 160 participants of the ongoing ImmuneRACE study and from roughly 1,300 subjects provided by 6 global collaborators.

Based on the germline V gene (reference sequence), the CDR1 and CDR2 sequences are GTSNPN and SVGIG. Trimming removed 8 bases from V and 0 bases from J, leaving 13 bases between the germline ends. The CDR3 contains 13 residues, cysteine and phenylalanine counted. Kept here is only the CDR3 DNA, which spans 39 bases and is read in frame from base 1. On the study overall, not on this receptor specifically: Clinical and demographic metadata were provided uncurated, with the amount varying by source and participant.

Whole blood was collected in K2EDTA tubes by collaborating institutions according to the institutions' own protocols. For TCRbeta analysis, collaborators shipped samples in one of three forms: frozen whole blood, isolated PBMCs, or DNA extracted from either of those sample types. TCRbeta CDR3 regions were amplified from genomic DNA using the immunoSEQ Assay, a bias-controlled multiplex PCR. Regarding the original processing steps: The number of nucleated cells in each sample was estimated by amplification of reference gene primers within the assay. To quantify the absolute abundance of each unique TCRbeta CDR3 rearrangement, sequence reads were collapsed and filtered. For each sample, productive Simpson clonality was calculated by taking the square root of Simpson's diversity index across productive rearrangements. The immuneACCESS repertoire file appears here via TCRdb, limited to in-frame rearrangements. These files lack a portion of the clones; in checked studies, under half of the deficit traces to unresolved V genes, and the cause of the others is not known. Clonal size and the V and J genes are those of that table, whereas D and trimming came from the DNA. Here the sample has about 360,000 clones; approximately 86% occur a single time. The biggest ten clones account for about 2.9% of the sample.

In this sample, this clone turned up once. Its antigen remains undetermined. No much larger clone is present one base from it, and per-base qualities are unavailable. Sequencing was performed on peripheral blood. The receptor chain draws on TRBV30 and TRBJ1-1; the D segment could be TRBD1, given 6 matching bases. The sequence came from a human donor in a cohort sampled during active COVID-19. At the DNA level, the sequence is TGTGCCGGAATCGACAGGTTGAACACTGAAGCTTTCTTT. It translates as CAGIDRLNTEAFF.